This T cell receptor beta chain was sequenced for a study of graft-versus-host responses after intestinal transplantation. Here immunoSEQ multiplex PCR was the method, and the copy in TCRdb shows in-frame clones only, minus some. The table includes more than 85,000 clones, roughly 90% detected once. Details on this clone: The antigen is not known.

Specimen: unstimulated CD8+ T cells sorted from spleen or lymph node cells, collected before transplant. The sequence was collected from a human donor who was the organ donor for an intestinal transplant.

In DNA form, the CDR3 reads TGCGCCAGCAGCCAAGAACAGCGGCCTCAAGAGACCCAGTACTTC. It yields the protein CASSQEQRPQETQYF. The chain recombines TRBV4-1 with TRBJ2-5; weak D call: TRBD2 (5 bases). The V end was cut by 0 bases, the J end by 2 bases, with 10 bases between. The CDR3 length is 15 residues. Germline CDR1 reads MGHRA; CDR2 reads YSYEKL.